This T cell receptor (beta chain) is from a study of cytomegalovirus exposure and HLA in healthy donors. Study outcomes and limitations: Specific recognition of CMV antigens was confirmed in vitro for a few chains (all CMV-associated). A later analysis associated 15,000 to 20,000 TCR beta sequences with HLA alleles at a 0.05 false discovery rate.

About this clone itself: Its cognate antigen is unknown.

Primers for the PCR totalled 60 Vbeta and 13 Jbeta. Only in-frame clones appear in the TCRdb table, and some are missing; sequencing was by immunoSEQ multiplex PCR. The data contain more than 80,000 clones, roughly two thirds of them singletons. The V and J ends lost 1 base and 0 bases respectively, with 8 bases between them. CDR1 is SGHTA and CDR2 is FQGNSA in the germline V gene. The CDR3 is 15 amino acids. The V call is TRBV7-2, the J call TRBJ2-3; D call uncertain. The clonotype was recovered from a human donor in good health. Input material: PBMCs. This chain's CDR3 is CASSLGEISTDTQYF. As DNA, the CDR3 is TGTGCCAGCAGCTTAGGCGAGATTAGCACAGATACGCAGTATTTT.